What follows are 17 T cell receptor beta chains derived from one specimen sequenced in a study of esophageal squamous cell carcinoma under preoperative chemotherapy. TCRdb ran MiXCR on the PCR reads and lists one entry per CDR3 protein. The sample shows over 13,000 distinct CDR3 sequences, 60% of them seen only once. Documented time point: before preoperative PTX-NDP chemotherapy. The sample here was taken from a patient given preoperative chemotherapy. The receptors here all came from a human donor with esophageal squamous cell carcinoma. The donor label of this sample is uncertain.

This clonotype was seen once. The V gene is TRBV12-3 or TRBV12-4, the J gene TRBJ2-5; possible D gene TRBD2, 6 bases. Trimming took 5 bases from V and 11 from J, leaving 27 bases between them. CDR3 size: 16 residues. CDR3: CASSPSGRGAKNMQYF. In DNA, the CDR3 is TGTGCCAGCAGTCCTTCGGGGCGGGGAGCCAAAAATATGCAGTACTTC.

By sample share, this clonotype is medium-sized (0.01 to 0.1%). The chain is built from TRBV6-1 and TRBJ2-1; TRBD1 matches at 7 bases. The DNA end lines up better with TRBJ2-7; the J call may be wrong. Germline V gene data show CDR1 as MNHNS and CDR2 as SASEGT. This CDR3 comprises 14 residues. The CDR3 DNA reads as TGTGCCAGCAGTAAGAGGGGGCGCGGGTACGAGCAGTACTTC. Encoded protein: CASSKRGRGYEQYF.

The chain combines TRBV6-1 with TRBJ2-5, with D possibly TRBD1 on 5 matching bases. The J call may not be correct, given that the DNA end is closer to TRBJ2-7. Germline V gives CDR1 MNHNS, CDR2 SASEGT. This CDR3 comprises 13 residues. CDR3 residues: CASSETWGTEQYF. CDR3 bases: TGTGCCAGCAGTGAAACCTGGGGCACCGAGCAGTACTTC.

This clonotype was counted a few times. The chain combines TRBV6-4 with TRBJ1-1; D not resolved. V lost 6 bases to trimming and J lost 5 bases, with 19 bases between them. CDR3 size: 15 residues. The germline CDR1 and CDR2 sequences are MRHNA and SNTAGT. The CDR3 sequence is CASRPFQEKRTEAFF. CDR3 in DNA: TGTGCCAGCAGGCCCTTCCAGGAGAAGAGGACTGAAGCTTTCTTT.

The chain carries TRBV14 and TRBJ2-1; D perhaps matches TRBD1 (6 bases). Trimming shortened V by 1 base and J by 6 bases, and 10 bases separated the two germline ends. This CDR3 comprises 14 residues. Germline lookup yields CDR1 SGHDN and CDR2 FVKESK. This chain's CDR3 is CASSQVGRGNEQFF. In nucleotides, the CDR3 is TGTGCCAGCAGCCAAGTTGGCAGGGGCAATGAGCAGTTCTTC.

This clonotype turned up a few times. J is TRBJ2-1 and V is TRBV6-5; 10 nucleotides line up with TRBD2. The DNA end is more similar to TRBJ2-7, so the J call may be wrong. CDR1 is MNHEY, CDR2 SVGAGI, per germline. The CDR3 consists of 17 residues. In nucleotides, the CDR3 is TGTGCCAGCAGTTACTCGATGGTCGCTAGCGGGAGAGGGGAGCAGTACTTC. This encodes CASSYSMVASGRGEQYF.

For this clonotype: A junction end diverges from the germline sequence, so it may reflect a read error. The J gene is TRBJ2-3, the V gene TRBV6-1, with TRBD2 as a possible D gene (7 bases). This CDR3 comprises 16 residues. The germline V gene encodes CDR1 MNHNS and CDR2 SASEGT. Written as DNA, the CDR3 is TGTGCCAGCAGTCCCATTGGGGGGGGCGGCCGAGATACGCAGTACTTT. This encodes CASSPIGGGGRDTQYF.

V usage is TRBV27 and J usage is TRBJ2-5, with TRBD2 as a possible D gene (6 bases). V dropped 5 bases and J dropped 4 bases, with 17 bases sitting between them. CDR1 MNHEY and CDR2 SMNVEV come from the germline V gene (reference sequence). The CDR3 covers 15 residues. The CDR3 sequence is CASSAIGVGGETQYF. CDR3 DNA sequence: TGTGCCAGCAGTGCCATTGGGGTCGGGGGAGAGACCCAGTACTTC.

Points on this clonotype: One junction end disagrees with the germline gene, perhaps due to a read error. J is TRBJ2-4 and V is TRBV6-1; TRBD2 is a possible D gene (7 bases). Germline CDR1 is MNHNS and CDR2 is SASEGT. The CDR3 length is 14 residues. The DNA for the CDR3 is TGTGCGAGCAGCGGCGAGAGGGGGGGCGATACGCAGTACTTC. The encoded protein is CASSGERGGDTQYF.

J is TRBJ2-5 and V is TRBV7-6, with 7 bases identical to TRBD2. Losses at the gene ends were 2 bases for V and 2 bases for J; bases not matched to a gene: 8. This CDR3 has 16 residues. CDR1 is SGHVS and CDR2 is FNYEAQ in the germline V gene. The CDR3 nucleotides read TGTGCCAGCAGCTTATACCGTGGGGGGGGGCAAGAGACCCAGTACTTC. It codes for CASSLYRGGGQETQYF.

This chain uses TRBV7-6 with TRBJ2-2, with D maybe TRBD1 (5 bases). Between the trimmed V and J ends, which lost 5 bases and 4 bases, there was a span of 11 bases. CDR1 SGHVS and CDR2 FNYEAQ come from the germline V gene. This CDR3 region has 14 residues. Here the CDR3 reads CASSAGRGTGELFF. DNA of the CDR3: TGTGCCAGCAGCGCAGGAAGGGGCACCGGGGAGCTGTTTTTT.

The rearrangement uses TRBV6-2 or TRBV6-3 and TRBJ2-1; D is unclear. The DNA end favors TRBJ2-5, so the J call may be wrong. The CDR3 sequence is 15 residues long. Germline-derived CDR1 and CDR2 are MNHEY and SVGEGT. The CDR3 DNA reads as TGTGCCAGCAGTTACTCATCGAACAGACAAGAGACCCAGTACTTC. It is translated as CASSYSSNRQETQYF.

By sample fraction, this clonotype is medium-sized. The chain employs TRBV6-5 and TRBJ1-1; 9 bases agree with TRBD1. CDR3 length: 14 residues. The V and J ends lost 6 bases and 4 bases, in that order; junction bases with no gene match: 6. From germline, CDR1 is MNHEY and CDR2 SVGAGI. The CDR3 is CASRQDRGATEAFF. CDR3 coding DNA: TGTGCCAGCAGACAGGACAGGGGAGCCACTGAAGCTTTCTTT.

This clonotype came up once. This CDR3 is CASSIGVNTEAFF. The CDR3 coding sequence is TGTGCCAGCAGTATAGGGGTTAACACTGAAGCTTTCTTT. V is TRBV6-1 and J is TRBJ1-1, with D possibly matching TRBD1 (5 bases). Germline V gene data show CDR1 as MNHNS and CDR2 as SASEGT. V lost 5 bases and J 2 bases, leaving 9 bases between the germline ends. There are 13 residues in the CDR3.

As concerns this clonotype: The junction departs from germline at one end; a sequencing error may be responsible. The rearrangement uses TRBV6-1 and TRBJ2-3; D is perhaps TRBD2 (5 bases). This CDR3 comprises 16 residues. Germline V gene sequence: CDR1 MNHNS, CDR2 SASEGT. The CDR3 region has the DNA TGTGCCAGCAGGACAAGCCGGGGTGGATCTTACGATACGCAGTATTTC. Protein product: CASRTSRGGSYDTQYF.

The chain is built from TRBV27 and TRBJ2-2; no definite D call. The CDR3 runs 12 residues. V was shortened by 3 bases and J by 6 bases, with 5 bases between the two germline ends. Per the germline V gene, CDR1 is MNHEY and CDR2 is SMNVEV (reference sequence). The CDR3, as DNA: TGTGCCAGCAGTTTCGTCCCCGGGGAGCTGTTTTTT. Translating gives CASSFVPGELFF.

The chain recombines TRBV6-1 with TRBJ2-1; TRBD1 matches 10 bases. J lost 3 bases, V lost 8 bases, and 4 bases had no gene match. The CDR3 covers 14 residues. From germline, CDR1 is MNHNS and CDR2 SASEGT. The DNA for the CDR3 is TGTGCCAGCGGAAGGACAGGGGGCTACAATGAGCAGTTCTTC. This sequence encodes CASGRTGGYNEQFF.